This TCR beta chain was sequenced during a study of PD-1 blockade in classical Hodgkin lymphoma. Study-level information: Treatment was intravenous nivolumab, 3 mg/kg every 2 weeks, until progression. The study, taken as a whole, reports: Newly diagnosed patients and complete responders had comparable diversity at baseline. The causes of the repertoire differences, possibly disease activity or prior therapy, remain undefined. At C4D1, TCR diversity had climbed significantly for CD4+ cells, though not for CD8+ cells.

TCRdb keeps only in-frame clones here, not all; method: immunoSEQ multiplex PCR. The data contain tens of thousands of clones, more than 70% of them singletons. Time point here: cycle 4 day 1 (C4D1), after about 6 weeks of nivolumab. Exposure to brentuximab vedotin varied, and each patient had relapsed following autologous stem cell transplantation. This clone was recorded a few times. Antigen specificity is unknown. The material was peripheral blood mononuclear cells (PBMCs), obtained before the fourth cycle of nivolumab. This clonotype was obtained from a human donor with classical Hodgkin lymphoma.

CDR3 sequence reads: CASSLGSTGTYSNQPQHF. The CDR3 nucleotides are TGTGCCAGCAGCCTCGGATCGACAGGGACCTATAGCAATCAGCCCCAGCATTTT. This chain uses TRBV7-2 with TRBJ1-5; 7 bases are shared with TRBD1. V shed 5 bases, J shed 0 bases, and the junction held 13 bases outside the gene matches. The CDR3 is made up of 18 amino acids. CDR1 and CDR2 from the germline V gene are SGHTA and FQGNSA.